Sequencing of this T cell receptor (beta chain) was carried out in a study of cytotoxic CD8 clonotypes in ibrutinib-treated CLL. On the study more broadly: Outcomes included some 24 partial and 2 complete responses; after median roughly 66 months, roughly 14 stayed remitted and 12 progressed. The average sample held roughly 250,000 productive templates and 91,000 or so productive rearrangements.

Study-wide points: At the start, clonality exceeded age-matched healthy donors and followed circulating CD8+ T-cell counts.

CDR3 length: 12 residues. Germline values: CDR1 LNHDA, CDR2 SQIVND (reference sequence). The V gene end was trimmed by 4 bases and the J gene end by 14 bases; junction bases not matched to a gene: 7. In its sample, this clone was seen a few times. The antigen remains unidentified. This table comes from immunoSEQ multiplex PCR, and its TCRdb copy is limited to in-frame clones, with some not included. The data contain tens of thousands of clones, 60% to 80% of them seen just once; the ten biggest clones take up around 13%. This clonotype was sampled from a human donor with chronic lymphocytic leukemia. The chain couples TRBV19 to TRBJ1-4, with 7 bases identical to TRBD1. The sequencing used PBMCs, collected after 12 months of ibrutinib treatment. The DNA of the CDR3 is TGTGCCAGTAGTACTCCGGGACAGCCTCTGTTTTTT. Amino acid sequence: CASSTPGQPLFF.